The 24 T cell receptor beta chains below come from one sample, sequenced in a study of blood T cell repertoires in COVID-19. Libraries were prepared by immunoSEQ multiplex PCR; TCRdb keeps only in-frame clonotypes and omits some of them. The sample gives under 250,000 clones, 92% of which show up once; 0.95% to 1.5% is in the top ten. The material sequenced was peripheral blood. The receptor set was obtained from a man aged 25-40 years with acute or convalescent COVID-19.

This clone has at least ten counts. The CDR3 region is CASSRTSGSYEQYF. CDR3 DNA: TGTGCCAGCAGCCGGACTAGCGGGAGTTACGAGCAGTACTTC. The chain is built from TRBV11-3 and TRBJ2-7, with 13 bases identical to TRBD2. Per germline, CDR1 SGHNT and CDR2 YENEEA. J gave up 4 bases and V 5 bases, and 2 bases lay outside the gene matches. The CDR3 sequence is 14 residues long.

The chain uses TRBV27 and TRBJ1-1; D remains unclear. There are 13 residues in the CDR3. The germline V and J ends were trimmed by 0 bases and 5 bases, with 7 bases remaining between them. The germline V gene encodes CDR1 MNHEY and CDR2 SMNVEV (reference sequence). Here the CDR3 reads CASSLSGLTEAFF. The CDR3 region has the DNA TGTGCCAGCAGTTTATCCGGGTTGACTGAAGCTTTCTTT.

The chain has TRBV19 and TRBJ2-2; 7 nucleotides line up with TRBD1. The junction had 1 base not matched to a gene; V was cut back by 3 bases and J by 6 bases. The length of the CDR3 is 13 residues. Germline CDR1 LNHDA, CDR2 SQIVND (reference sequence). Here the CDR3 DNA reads TGTGCCAGTAGTATCGACAGGGCCGGGGAGCTGTTTTTT. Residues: CASSIDRAGELFF. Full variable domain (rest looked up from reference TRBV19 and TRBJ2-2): DGGITQSPKYLFRKEGQNVTLSCEQNLNHDAMYWYRQDPGQGLRLIYYSQIVNDFQKGDIAEGYSVSREKKESFPLTVTSAQKNPTAFYLCASSIDRAGELFFGEGSRLTVL.

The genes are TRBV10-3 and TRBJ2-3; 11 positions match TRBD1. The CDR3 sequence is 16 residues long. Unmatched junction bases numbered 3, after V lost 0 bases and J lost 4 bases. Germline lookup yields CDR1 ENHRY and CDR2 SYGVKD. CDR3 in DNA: TGTGCCATCAGTGAGTCGCCGGGACAGGGGGCAGATACGCAGTATTTT. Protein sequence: CAISESPGQGADTQYF.

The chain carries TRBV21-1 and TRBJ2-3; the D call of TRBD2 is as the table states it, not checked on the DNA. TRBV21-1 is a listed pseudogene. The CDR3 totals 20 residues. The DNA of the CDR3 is TGTGCCAGCAGCACTACGGGACTAGCGGGAGGTCCTAATGAGAGCTATACGCAGTATTTT. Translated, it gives CASSTTGLAGGPNESYTQYF.

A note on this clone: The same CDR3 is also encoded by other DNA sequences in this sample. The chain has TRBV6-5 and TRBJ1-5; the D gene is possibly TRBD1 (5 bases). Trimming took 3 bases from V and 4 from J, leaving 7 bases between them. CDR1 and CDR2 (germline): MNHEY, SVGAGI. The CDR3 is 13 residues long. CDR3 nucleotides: TGTGCCAGCAGTTATGGGGGGAATCAGCCCCAGCATTTT. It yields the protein CASSYGGNQPQHF.

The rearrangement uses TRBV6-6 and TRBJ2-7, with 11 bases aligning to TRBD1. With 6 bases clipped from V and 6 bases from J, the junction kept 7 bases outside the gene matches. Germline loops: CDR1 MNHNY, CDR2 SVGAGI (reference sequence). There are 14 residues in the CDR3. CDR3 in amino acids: CASRSGTGGTEQYF. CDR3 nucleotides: TGTGCCAGCAGATCCGGGACAGGGGGGACCGAGCAGTACTTC.

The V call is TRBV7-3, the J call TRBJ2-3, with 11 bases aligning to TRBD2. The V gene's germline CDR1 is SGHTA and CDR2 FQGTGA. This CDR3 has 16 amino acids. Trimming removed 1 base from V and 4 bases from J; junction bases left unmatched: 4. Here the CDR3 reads CASSLRGTSGADTQYF. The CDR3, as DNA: TGTGCCAGCAGCTTAAGGGGGACTAGCGGCGCAGATACGCAGTATTTT.

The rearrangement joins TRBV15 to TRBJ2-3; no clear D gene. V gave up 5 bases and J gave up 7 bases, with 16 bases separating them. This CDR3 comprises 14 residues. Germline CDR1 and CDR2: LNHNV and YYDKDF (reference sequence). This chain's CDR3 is CATSPERGTNTQYF. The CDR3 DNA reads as TGTGCCACCAGCCCCGAGCGCGGAACTAATACGCAGTATTTT.

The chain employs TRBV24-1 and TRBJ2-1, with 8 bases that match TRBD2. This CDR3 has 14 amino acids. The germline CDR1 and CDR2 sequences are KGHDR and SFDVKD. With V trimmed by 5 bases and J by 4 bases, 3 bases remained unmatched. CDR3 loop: CATSGREAYNEQFF. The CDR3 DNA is TGTGCCACCAGTGGGCGGGAGGCGTACAATGAGCAGTTCTTC.

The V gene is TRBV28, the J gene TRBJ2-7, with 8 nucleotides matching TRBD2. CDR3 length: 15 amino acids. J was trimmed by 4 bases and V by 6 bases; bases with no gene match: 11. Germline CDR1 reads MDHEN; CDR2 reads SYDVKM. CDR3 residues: CASSPPSGGPYEQYF. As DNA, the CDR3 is TGTGCCAGCAGCCCACCCAGCGGGGGTCCATACGAGCAGTACTTC.

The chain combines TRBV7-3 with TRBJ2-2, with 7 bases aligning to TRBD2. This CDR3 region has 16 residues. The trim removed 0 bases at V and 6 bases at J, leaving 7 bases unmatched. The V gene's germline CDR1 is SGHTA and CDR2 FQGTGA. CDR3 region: CASSLTGGLVAGELFF. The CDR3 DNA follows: TGTGCCAGCAGCTTAACCGGTGGACTAGTAGCCGGGGAGCTGTTTTTT.

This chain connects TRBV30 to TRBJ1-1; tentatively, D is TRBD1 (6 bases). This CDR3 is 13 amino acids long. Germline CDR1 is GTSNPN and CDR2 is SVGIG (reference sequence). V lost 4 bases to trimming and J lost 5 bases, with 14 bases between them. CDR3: CAWTDRLGTEAFF. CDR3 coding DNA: TGTGCCTGGACAGACAGGCTGGGAACTGAAGCTTTCTTT.

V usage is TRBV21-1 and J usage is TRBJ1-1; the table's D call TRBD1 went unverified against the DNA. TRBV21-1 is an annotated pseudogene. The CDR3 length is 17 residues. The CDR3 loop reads CASSVLGQGVENTEAFF. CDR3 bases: TGTGCCAGCAGTGTTTTAGGACAGGGGGTGGAGAACACTGAAGCTTTCTTT.

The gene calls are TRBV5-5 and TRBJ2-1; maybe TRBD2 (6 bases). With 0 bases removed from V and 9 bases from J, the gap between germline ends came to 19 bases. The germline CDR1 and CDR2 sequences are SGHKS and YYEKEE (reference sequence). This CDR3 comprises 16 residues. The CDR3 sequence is CASSLVLAVPWSEQFF. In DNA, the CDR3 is TGTGCCAGCAGCTTGGTGTTAGCGGTACCGTGGAGTGAGCAGTTCTTC.

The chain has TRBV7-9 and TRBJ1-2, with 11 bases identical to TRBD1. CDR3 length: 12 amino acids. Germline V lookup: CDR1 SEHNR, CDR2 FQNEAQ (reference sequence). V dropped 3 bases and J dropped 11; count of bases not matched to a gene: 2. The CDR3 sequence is CASSFRDRGYTF. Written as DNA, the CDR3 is TGTGCCAGCAGCTTTAGGGACAGGGGGTACACCTTC.

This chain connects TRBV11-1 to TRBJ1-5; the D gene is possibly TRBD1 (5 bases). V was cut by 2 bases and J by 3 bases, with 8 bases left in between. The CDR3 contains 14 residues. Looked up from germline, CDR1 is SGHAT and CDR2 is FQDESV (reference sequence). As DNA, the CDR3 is TGTGCCAGCAGCTTAAGGGGATTCAATCAGCCCCAGCATTTT. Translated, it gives CASSLRGFNQPQHF.

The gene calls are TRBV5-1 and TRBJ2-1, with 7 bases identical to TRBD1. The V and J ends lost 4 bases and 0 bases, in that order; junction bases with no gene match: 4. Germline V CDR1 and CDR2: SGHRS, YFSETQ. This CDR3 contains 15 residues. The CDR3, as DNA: TGCGCCAGCAGCACCGGGACAGCCTCCTACAATGAGCAGTTCTTC. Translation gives CASSTGTASYNEQFF.

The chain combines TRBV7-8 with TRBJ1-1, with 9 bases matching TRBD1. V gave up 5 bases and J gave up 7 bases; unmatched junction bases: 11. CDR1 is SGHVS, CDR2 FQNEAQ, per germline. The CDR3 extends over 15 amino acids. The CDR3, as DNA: TGTGCCAGCAGCCTGGTACAGGGGGCAAGTGGTGAAGCTTTCTTT. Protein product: CASSLVQGASGEAFF.

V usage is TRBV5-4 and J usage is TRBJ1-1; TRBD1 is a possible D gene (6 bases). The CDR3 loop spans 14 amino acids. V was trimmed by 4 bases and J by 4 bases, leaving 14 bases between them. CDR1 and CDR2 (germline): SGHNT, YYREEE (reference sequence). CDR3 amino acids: CASSLRGTLTEAFF. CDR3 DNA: TGTGCCAGCAGCCTCAGGGGAACCCTCACTGAAGCTTTCTTT.

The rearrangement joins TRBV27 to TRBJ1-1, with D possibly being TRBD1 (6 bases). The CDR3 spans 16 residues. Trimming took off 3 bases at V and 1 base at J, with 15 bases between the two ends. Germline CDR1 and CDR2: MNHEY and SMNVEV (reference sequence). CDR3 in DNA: TGTGCCAGCAGTTTTATGGGGGCAGACGGGAACACTGAAGCTTTCTTT. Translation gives CASSFMGADGNTEAFF.

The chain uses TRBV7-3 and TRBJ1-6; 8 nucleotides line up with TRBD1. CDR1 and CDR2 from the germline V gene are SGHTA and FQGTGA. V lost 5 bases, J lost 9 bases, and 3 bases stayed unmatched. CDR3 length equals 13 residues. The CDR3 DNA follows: TGTGCCAGCAGCCCCGACAGGGGTTCACCCCTCCACTTT. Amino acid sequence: CASSPDRGSPLHF.

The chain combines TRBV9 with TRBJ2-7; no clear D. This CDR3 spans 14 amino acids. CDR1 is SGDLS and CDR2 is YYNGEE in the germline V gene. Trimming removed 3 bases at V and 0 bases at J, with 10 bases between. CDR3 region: CASSAGPSSYEQYF. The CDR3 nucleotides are TGTGCCAGCAGCGCTGGTCCCAGCTCCTACGAGCAGTACTTC.

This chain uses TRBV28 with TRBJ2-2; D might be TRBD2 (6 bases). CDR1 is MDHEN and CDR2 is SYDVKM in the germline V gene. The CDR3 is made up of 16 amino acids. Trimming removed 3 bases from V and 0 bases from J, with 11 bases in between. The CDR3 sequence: CASSLIGTPNTGELFF. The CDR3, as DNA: TGTGCCAGCAGTTTGATCGGGACTCCGAACACCGGGGAGCTGTTTTTT.